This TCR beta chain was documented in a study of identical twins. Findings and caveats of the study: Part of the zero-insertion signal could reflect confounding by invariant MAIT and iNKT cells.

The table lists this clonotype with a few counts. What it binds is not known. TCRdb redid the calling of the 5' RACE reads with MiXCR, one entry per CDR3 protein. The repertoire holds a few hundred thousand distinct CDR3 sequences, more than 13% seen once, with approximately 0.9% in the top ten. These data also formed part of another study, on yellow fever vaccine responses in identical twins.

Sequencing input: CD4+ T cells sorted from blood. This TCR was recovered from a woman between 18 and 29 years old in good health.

As DNA, the CDR3 is TGCGCCAGCAGCTTGGCAGCGGGCAATGAGCAGTTCTTC. It is translated as CASSLAAGNEQFF. This chain links TRBV5-1 with TRBJ2-1, with D maybe TRBD2 (6 bases). The germline V gene has CDR1 SGHRS and CDR2 YFSETQ. This CDR3 is 13 amino acids long. Trimming took off 0 bases at V and 6 bases at J, with 7 bases between the two ends.